This T cell receptor (beta chain) was recorded in a study of T cells in Graves' hyperthyroidism and ophthalmopathy. On the study more broadly: Before treatment of any kind, peripheral blood was taken at initial diagnosis.

Patients were excluded because of uncontrolled infection, other autoimmune disease, pregnancy or lactation. Clinical symptoms, serum thyroxine and TRAb, thyroid ultrasound and orbital computed tomography were used for the diagnoses. V lost 5 bases to trimming and J lost 4 bases, with 11 bases between them. This CDR3 spans 14 amino acids. The germline V gene has CDR1 MNHEY and CDR2 SVGEGT. Template material for amplifying TCR beta CDR3 regions consisted of RNA transcripts. With the HTBI primer set, the TCR CDR3 went through a first round of RT-PCR. TCRdb fed the multiplex PCR reads into MiXCR, producing one record per CDR3 protein. The sample contains 550,000 to 650,000 distinct CDR3 sequences, roughly 13% of which appear only once.

The TCR was taken from a woman aged 25 to 39 with Graves' hyperthyroidism that later progressed to Graves' ophthalmopathy. This sequence joins TRBV6-2 or TRBV6-3 and TRBJ2-2; maybe TRBD1 (6 bases). Sequencing was performed on blood. The CDR3 bases are TGTGCCAGCAGTGACGGGACACTCACCGGGGAGCTGTTTTTT. Protein: CASSDGTLTGELFF.